This T cell receptor beta chain was observed in a study of cytomegalovirus exposure and HLA in healthy donors. Study-level results: Usually a TCR sequence was rare, but some public TCRs were found in many donors. Reported results showed that the classifier diagnosed cytomegalovirus status with high specificity and sensitivity.

The primer mix had 60 Vbeta and 13 Jbeta primers. Authors' data handling: Some 9.9 million shared chains were among approximately 80 million unique TCR beta chains counted in a later analysis. Profiling relied on immunoSEQ multiplex PCR, and the TCRdb table lists in-frame clones only, not all of them. The V and J calls and the clone size are those of that table, but D and trimming were determined from the DNA. The table shows 160,000 or so clones, with almost 80% occurring only once. The CDR3 extends over 16 amino acids. Germline CDR1 and CDR2: LGHNA and YNFKEQ. V shed 0 bases and J 5 bases; nucleotides not matched to a gene: 8. This clone was counted between two and nine times. Its antigen is unknown.

The sample taken for sequencing was PBMCs. This sequence was found in a male donor in good health and CMV-seronegative. V gene TRBV4-2 combines with J gene TRBJ2-5, with 8 bases aligning to TRBD2. CDR3 DNA sequence: TGTGCCAGCAGCCAAGATGGGGCGGGAGGATTGGAGACCCAGTACTTC. It yields the protein CASSQDGAGGLETQYF.